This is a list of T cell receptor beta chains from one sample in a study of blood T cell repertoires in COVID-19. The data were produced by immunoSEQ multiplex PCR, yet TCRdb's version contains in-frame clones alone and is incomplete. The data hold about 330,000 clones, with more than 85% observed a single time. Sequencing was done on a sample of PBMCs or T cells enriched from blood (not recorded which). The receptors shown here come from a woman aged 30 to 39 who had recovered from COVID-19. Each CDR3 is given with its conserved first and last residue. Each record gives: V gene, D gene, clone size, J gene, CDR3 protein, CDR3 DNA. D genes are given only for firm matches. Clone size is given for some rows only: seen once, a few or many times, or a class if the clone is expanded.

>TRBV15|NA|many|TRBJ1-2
CATSRDRGRTANYGYTF
TGTGCCACCAGCAGAGATCGCGGTCGGACAGCTAACTATGGCTACACCTTC
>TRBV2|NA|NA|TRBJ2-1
CASSEGHLYNEQFF
TGTGCCAGCAGCGAGGGACACCTCTACAATGAGCAGTTCTTC
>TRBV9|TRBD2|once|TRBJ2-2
CASTRPGGPNTGELFF
TGTGCCAGCACCAGGCCGGGGGGGCCAAACACCGGGGAGCTGTTTTTT
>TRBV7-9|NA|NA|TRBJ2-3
CASSLMGDRTDTQYF
TGTGCCAGCAGCTTAATGGGCGATCGCACAGATACGCAGTATTTT
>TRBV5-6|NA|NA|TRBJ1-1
CASSLGWSEAFF
TGTGCCAGCAGCTTGGGTTGGAGTGAAGCTTTCTTT
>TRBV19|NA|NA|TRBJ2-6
CASNNPGASSGANVLTF
TGTGCCAGTAACAATCCAGGGGCGAGCTCTGGGGCCAACGTCCTGACTTTC
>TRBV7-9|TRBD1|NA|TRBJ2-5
CASNSRGRQETQYF
TGTGCCAGCAACTCCAGGGGGCGGCAGGAGACCCAGTACTTC
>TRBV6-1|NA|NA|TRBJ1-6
CASSELGKGSSPLHF
TGTGCCAGCAGTGAACTCGGGAAAGGGAGTTCACCCCTCCACTTT
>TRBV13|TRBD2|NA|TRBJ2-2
CASSVGTSGVTNTGELFF
TGTGCCAGCAGCGTCGGGACTAGCGGGGTTACGAACACCGGGGAGCTGTTTTTT
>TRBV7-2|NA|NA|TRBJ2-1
CASSTNGAEQFF
TGTGCCAGCAGCACAAATGGAGCTGAGCAGTTCTTC
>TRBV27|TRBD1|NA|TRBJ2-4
CASSLSSGGTGAPSIQYF
TGTGCCAGCAGTTTATCAAGTGGTGGGACAGGGGCGCCATCCATTCAGTACTTC
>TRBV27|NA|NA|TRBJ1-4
CAALSGYREKLFF
TGTGCCGCCTTGTCAGGGTATCGTGAAAAACTGTTTTTT
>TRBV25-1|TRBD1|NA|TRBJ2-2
CASSVGQGGTGELFF
TGTGCCAGCAGTGTCGGACAGGGCGGGACCGGGGAGCTGTTTTTT
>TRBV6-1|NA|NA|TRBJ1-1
CASSELVTVNTEAFF
TGTGCCAGCAGTGAATTGGTGACAGTGAACACTGAAGCTTTCTTT
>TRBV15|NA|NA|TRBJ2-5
CATSRVSSQETQYF
TGTGCCACCAGCAGAGTTTCTAGCCAAGAGACCCAGTACTTC
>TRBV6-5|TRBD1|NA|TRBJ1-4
CASTTTGTGEKLFF
TGTGCCAGCACCACTACCGGGACAGGGGAAAAACTGTTTTTT
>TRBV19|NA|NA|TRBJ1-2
CASSPWGDNYGYTF
TGTGCCAGTAGCCCCTGGGGGGACAACTATGGCTACACCTTC
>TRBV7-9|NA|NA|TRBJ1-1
CASSGIQTNTEAFF
TGTGCCAGCAGCGGTATACAGACGAACACTGAAGCTTTCTTT
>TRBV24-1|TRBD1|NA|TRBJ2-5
CATSDLQTGKETQYF
TGTGCCACCAGTGATTTGCAGACAGGGAAAGAGACCCAGTACTTC
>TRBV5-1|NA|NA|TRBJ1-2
CASSGGTASEYGYTF
TGCGCCAGCAGCGGGGGGACCGCGTCGGAGTATGGCTACACCTTC
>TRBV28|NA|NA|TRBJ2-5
CASSLFPSSQETQYF
TGTGCCAGCAGTTTATTTCCCTCCAGCCAAGAGACCCAGTACTTC
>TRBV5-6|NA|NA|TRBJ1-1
CASSYPYQGEAFF
TGTGCCAGCAGCTACCCGTACCAGGGTGAAGCTTTCTTT
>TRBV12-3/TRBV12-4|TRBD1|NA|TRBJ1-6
CASSPDRNSPLHF
TGTGCCAGCAGTCCGGACAGGAATTCACCCCTCCACTTT